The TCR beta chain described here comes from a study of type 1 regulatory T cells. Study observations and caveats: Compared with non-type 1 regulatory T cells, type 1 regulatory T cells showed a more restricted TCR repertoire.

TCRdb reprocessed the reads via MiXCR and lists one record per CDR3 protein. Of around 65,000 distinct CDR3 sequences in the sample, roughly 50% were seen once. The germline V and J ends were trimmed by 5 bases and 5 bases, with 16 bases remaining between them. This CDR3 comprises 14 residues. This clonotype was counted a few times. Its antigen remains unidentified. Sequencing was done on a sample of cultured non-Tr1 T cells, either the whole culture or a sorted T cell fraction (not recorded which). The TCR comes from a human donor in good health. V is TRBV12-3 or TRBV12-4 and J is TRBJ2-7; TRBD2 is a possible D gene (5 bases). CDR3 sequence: CASSPRSGSDEQYF. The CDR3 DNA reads TGTGCCAGCAGTCCCCGCTCCGGTAGCGACGAGCAGTACTTC.